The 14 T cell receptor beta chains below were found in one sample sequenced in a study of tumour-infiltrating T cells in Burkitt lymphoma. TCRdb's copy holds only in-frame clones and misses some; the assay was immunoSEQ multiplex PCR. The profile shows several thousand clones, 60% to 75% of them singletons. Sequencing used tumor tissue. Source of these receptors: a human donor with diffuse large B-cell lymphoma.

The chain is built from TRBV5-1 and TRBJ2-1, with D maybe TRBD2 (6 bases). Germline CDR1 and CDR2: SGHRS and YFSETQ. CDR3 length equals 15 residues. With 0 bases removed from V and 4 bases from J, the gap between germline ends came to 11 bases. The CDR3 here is CASSLATGVYNEQFF. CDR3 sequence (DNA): TGCGCCAGCAGCTTGGCAACGGGGGTTTACAATGAGCAGTTCTTC.

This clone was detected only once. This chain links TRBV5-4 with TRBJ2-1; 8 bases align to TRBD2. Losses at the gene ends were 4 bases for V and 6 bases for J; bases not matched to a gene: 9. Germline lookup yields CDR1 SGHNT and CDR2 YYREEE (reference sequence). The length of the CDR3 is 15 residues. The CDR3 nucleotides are TGTGCCAGCAGCCGTCGCGGGGGGTCGATCAATGAGCAGTTCTTC. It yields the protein CASSRRGGSINEQFF.

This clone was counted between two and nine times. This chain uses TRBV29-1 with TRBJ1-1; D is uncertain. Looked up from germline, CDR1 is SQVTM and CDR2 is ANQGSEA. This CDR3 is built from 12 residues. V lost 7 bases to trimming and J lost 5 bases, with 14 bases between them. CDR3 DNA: TGCAGCGGAGCTCTAGAGGAGACTGAAGCTTTCTTT. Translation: CSGALEETEAFF.

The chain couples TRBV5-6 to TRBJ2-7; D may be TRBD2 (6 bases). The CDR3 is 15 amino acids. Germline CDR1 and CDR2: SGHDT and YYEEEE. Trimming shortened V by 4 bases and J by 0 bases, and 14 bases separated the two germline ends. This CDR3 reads CASSRGTFLSYEQYF. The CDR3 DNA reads TGTGCCAGCAGCCGCGGGACTTTCCTCTCCTACGAGCAGTACTTC.

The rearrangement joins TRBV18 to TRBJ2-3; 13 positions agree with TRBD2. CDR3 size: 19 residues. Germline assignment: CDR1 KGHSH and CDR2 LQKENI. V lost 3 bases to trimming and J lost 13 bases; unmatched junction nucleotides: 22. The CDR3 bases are TGTGCCAGCTCACCGAGGGGACAGGGCACCGGGACTAGCGGGAAAGGGAAGTATTTT. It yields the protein CASSPRGQGTGTSGKGKYF.

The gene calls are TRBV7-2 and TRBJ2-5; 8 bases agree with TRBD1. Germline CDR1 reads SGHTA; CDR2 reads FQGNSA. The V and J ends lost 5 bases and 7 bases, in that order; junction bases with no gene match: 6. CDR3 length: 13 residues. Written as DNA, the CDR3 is TGTGCCAGCAGCGTGGGACAGGTCCGGACCCAGTACTTC. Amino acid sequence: CASSVGQVRTQYF.

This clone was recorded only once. The CDR3 sequence is CASSRPDSYEQYF. DNA of the CDR3: TGTGCCAGCTCTCGCCCAGATTCCTACGAGCAGTACTTC. This rearrangement joins TRBV18 to TRBJ2-7; no clear D. Germline CDR1 is KGHSH and CDR2 is LQKENI. V was clipped by 6 bases and J by 1 base, with 10 bases between them. This CDR3 spans 13 amino acids.

The CDR3 reads CASRDTDRNTEAFF. CDR3 nucleotides: TGTGCCAGCAGGGATACGGACAGGAACACTGAAGCTTTCTTT. This sequence joins TRBV6-4 and TRBJ1-1, with a weak D call TRBD1 (6 bases). The germline V gene encodes CDR1 MRHNA and CDR2 SNTAGT. CDR3 length: 14 amino acids. Deletions cut 6 bases from V and 1 base from J, with 12 bases between.

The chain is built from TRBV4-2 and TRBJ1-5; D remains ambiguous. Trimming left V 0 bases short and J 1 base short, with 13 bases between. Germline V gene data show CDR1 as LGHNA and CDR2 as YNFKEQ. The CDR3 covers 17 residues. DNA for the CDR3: TGTGCCAGCAGCCAAGATGGGGTCCTTGGGAGCAATCAGCCCCAGCATTTT. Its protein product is CASSQDGVLGSNQPQHF.

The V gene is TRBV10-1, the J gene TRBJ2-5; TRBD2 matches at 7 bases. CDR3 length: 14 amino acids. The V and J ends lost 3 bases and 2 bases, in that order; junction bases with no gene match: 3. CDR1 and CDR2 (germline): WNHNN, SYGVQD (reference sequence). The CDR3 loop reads CASSESAGQETQYF. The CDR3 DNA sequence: TGCGCCAGCAGTGAATCAGCGGGGCAAGAGACCCAGTACTTC.

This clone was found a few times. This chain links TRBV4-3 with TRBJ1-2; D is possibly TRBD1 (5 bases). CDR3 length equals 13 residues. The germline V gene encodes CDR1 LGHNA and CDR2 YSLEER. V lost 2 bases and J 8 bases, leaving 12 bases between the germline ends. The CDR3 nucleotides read TGCGCCAGCAGCCAACACGGGACGTGGGGCTACACCTTC. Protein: CASSQHGTWGYTF.

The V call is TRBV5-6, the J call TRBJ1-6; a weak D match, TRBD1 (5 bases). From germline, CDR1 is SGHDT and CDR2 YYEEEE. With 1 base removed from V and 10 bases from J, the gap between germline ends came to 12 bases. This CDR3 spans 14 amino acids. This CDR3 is CASSLQPGSSPLHF. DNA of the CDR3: TGTGCCAGCAGCTTGCAGCCAGGGAGCTCACCCCTCCACTTT.

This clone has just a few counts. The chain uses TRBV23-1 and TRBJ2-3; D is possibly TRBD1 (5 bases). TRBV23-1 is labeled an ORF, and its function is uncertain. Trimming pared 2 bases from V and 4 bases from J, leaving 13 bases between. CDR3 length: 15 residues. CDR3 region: CASSQRGQVADTQYF. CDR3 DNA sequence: TGCGCCAGCAGTCAAAGGGGCCAGGTCGCAGATACGCAGTATTTT.

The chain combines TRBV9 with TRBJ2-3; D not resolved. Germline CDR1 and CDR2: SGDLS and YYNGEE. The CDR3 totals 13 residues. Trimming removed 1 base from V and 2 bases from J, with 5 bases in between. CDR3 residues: CASSVTDTDTQYF. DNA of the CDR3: TGTGCCAGCAGCGTAACGGACACAGATACGCAGTATTTT. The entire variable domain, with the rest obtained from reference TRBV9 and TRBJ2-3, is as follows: DSGVTQTPKHLITATGQRVTLRCSPRSGDLSVYWYQQSLDQGLQFLIQYYNGEERAKGNILERFSAQQFPDLHSELNLSSLELGDSALYFCASSVTDTDTQYFGPGTRLTVL.